This TCR beta chain was sequenced in a study of cytomegalovirus exposure and HLA in healthy donors. Germline V gene data show CDR1 as SNHLY and CDR2 as FYNNEI. Germline trimming cut 3 bases from V and 5 bases from J; bases unmatched to any gene: 14. This CDR3 is 19 amino acids long. Concerning this clone itself: As yet, its antigen is unknown.

Only in-frame clones appear in the TCRdb table, and some are missing; sequencing was by immunoSEQ multiplex PCR. The sample lists fewer than 250,000 clones; around nine tenths were seen once. Points from the study as a whole: The study designated 150 or so TCR beta chains cytomegalovirus-associated. High sensitivity and specificity were reportedly achieved when the classifier diagnosed cytomegalovirus status. TCR sequences were mostly rare, though some public TCRs occurred in many donors. That first-cohort TCR clusters tended to co-occur in the roughly 120 validation repertoires was found in a later analysis.

The material sequenced was PBMCs. This receptor was taken from a man between 18 and 35 years old in good health and CMV-seronegative. The chain carries TRBV2 and TRBJ2-2; 11 bases agree with TRBD2. CDR3 residues: CASSDMLLELAGGTGELFF. CDR3 DNA sequence: TGTGCCAGCAGTGATATGCTGCTTGAATTAGCGGGGGGGACCGGGGAGCTGTTTTTT.